Following are 22 T cell receptor beta chains from one sample sequenced in a study of tumor-infiltrating lymphocytes in localized non-small cell lung cancer. Data came from immunoSEQ multiplex PCR; TCRdb stores just in-frame clones and leaves some out. Of 12,000 to 15,000 clones listed, 68% are singletons. Sequenced sample: uninvolved lung tissue not adjacent to the tumor. Every receptor here comes from a human donor with non-small cell lung cancer.

V and J are TRBV6-5 and TRBJ1-1; D perhaps matches TRBD1 (5 bases). The V and J ends lost 7 bases and 5 bases respectively, with 20 bases between them. This CDR3 spans 15 amino acids. The V gene's germline CDR1 is MNHEY and CDR2 SVGAGI. The CDR3 sequence is CASKASWGFGTEAFF. CDR3 DNA: TGTGCCAGCAAGGCGTCTTGGGGGTTCGGAACTGAAGCTTTCTTT.

The genes are TRBV2 and TRBJ2-3, with 8 positions matching TRBD1. Germline V gene lookup returns CDR1 SNHLY and CDR2 FYNNEI. This CDR3 comprises 14 residues. The V and J ends lost 6 bases and 2 bases, in that order; junction bases with no gene match: 4. DNA of the CDR3: TGTGCCAGCAGCAGGACAGGGCCCACAGATACGCAGTATTTT. It specifies CASSRTGPTDTQYF.

The rearrangement uses TRBV6-1 and TRBJ1-6, with 9 bases aligning to TRBD1. The germline CDR1 and CDR2 sequences are MNHNS and SASEGT. V lost 3 bases, J lost 6 bases, and 3 bases stayed unmatched. The CDR3 is made up of 15 amino acids. The DNA of the CDR3 is TGTGCCAGCAGTGAGATGGGACAGGGTAATTCACCCCTCCACTTT. It codes for CASSEMGQGNSPLHF.

V and J are TRBV5-6 and TRBJ1-4; D might be TRBD1 (5 bases). CDR3 length: 16 residues. Deletions cut 4 bases from V and 3 bases from J, with 16 bases between. The germline V gene has CDR1 SGHDT and CDR2 YYEEEE. Here the CDR3 reads CASSPGVGRSNEKLFF. The CDR3 coding sequence is TGTGCCAGCAGCCCGGGGGTTGGGCGCTCTAATGAAAAACTGTTTTTT.

The V call is TRBV5-6, the J call TRBJ1-2; D gene ambiguous. CDR1 and CDR2 from the germline V gene are SGHDT and YYEEEE. The CDR3 sequence is 14 residues long. Trimming took 2 bases from V and 0 from J, leaving 8 bases between them. CDR3 DNA sequence: TGTGCCAGCAGCTTCTGGGAAGCTAACTATGGCTACACCTTC. Its protein is CASSFWEANYGYTF.

The rearrangement joins TRBV10-3 to TRBJ2-2, with 10 bases that match TRBD2. V shed 3 bases, J shed 0 bases, and the junction held 10 bases outside the gene matches. Germline CDR1 reads ENHRY; CDR2 reads SYGVKD. The CDR3 has 19 amino acids. CDR3 nucleotides: TGTGCCATCAGTGATAGTCTAGCGGGGGTCTCTGCGAACACCGGGGAGCTGTTTTTT. Translating it yields CAISDSLAGVSANTGELFF.

This clone appeared a few times. The rearrangement joins TRBV4-3 to TRBJ2-5, with TRBD2 matching over 13 bases. V shed 3 bases and J 5 bases; nucleotides not matched to a gene: 6. The V gene's germline CDR1 is LGHNA and CDR2 YSLEER. The CDR3 totals 16 residues. The CDR3 loop is CASSHVLAGGDETQYF. The CDR3 coding sequence is TGCGCCAGCAGCCACGTACTAGCGGGGGGGGATGAGACCCAGTACTTC.

This clone was found a few times. Here the CDR3 reads CASTPGFSYEQYF. CDR3 sequence (DNA): TGTGCCAGCACACCGGGATTCTCCTACGAGCAGTACTTC. This chain uses TRBV28 with TRBJ2-7, with TRBD2 as a possible D gene (5 bases). CDR1 is MDHEN, CDR2 SYDVKM, per germline. Trimming removed 7 bases from V and 0 bases from J, with 10 bases in between. The CDR3 has 13 amino acids.

The V call is TRBV2, the J call TRBJ2-7; D may be TRBD2 (6 bases). The V and J ends lost 7 bases and 3 bases respectively, with 13 bases between them. This CDR3 has 13 amino acids. Germline-derived CDR1 and CDR2 are SNHLY and FYNNEI. The CDR3 loop reads CASTGGAIYEQYF. For the CDR3, the DNA is TGTGCCAGCACCGGAGGGGCCATCTACGAGCAGTACTTC.

The chain recombines TRBV9 with TRBJ2-4, with D possibly matching TRBD2 (5 bases). This CDR3 is 14 amino acids long. The V end was cut by 4 bases, the J end by 1 base, with 9 bases between. Germline V gene data show CDR1 as SGDLS and CDR2 as YYNGEE. This CDR3 is CASSPRTAKNIQYF. CDR3 sequence (DNA): TGTGCCAGCAGCCCCCGGACTGCCAAAAACATTCAGTACTTC.

This clone was picked up a small number of times. CDR3 loop: CASSLTTGGSYEQYV. As DNA, the CDR3 is TGTGCCAGCAGCTTAACGACAGGGGGGTCCTACGAGCAGTACGTC. The chain has TRBV7-3 and TRBJ2-7; 9 nucleotides line up with TRBD1. The junction had 1 base not matched to a gene; V was cut back by 0 bases and J by 1 base. This CDR3 region has 15 residues. Germline CDR1 and CDR2: SGHTA and FQGTGA.

CDR3 in DNA: TGCAGCGTTGAAAGTCGACAGGAAATTAACTATGGCTACACCTTC. Amino acid sequence: CSVESRQEINYGYTF. This chain joins TRBV29-1 and TRBJ1-2, with D maybe TRBD1 (6 bases). Deletions cut 2 bases from V and 1 base from J, with 14 bases between. CDR3 length: 15 residues. Germline V lookup: CDR1 SQVTM, CDR2 ANQGSEA.

The rearrangement joins TRBV11-2 to TRBJ2-7; 8 positions agree with TRBD1. With 0 bases clipped from V and 6 bases from J, the junction kept 1 base outside the gene matches. The germline V gene encodes CDR1 SGHAT and CDR2 FQNNGV. This CDR3 is 13 amino acids long. Here the CDR3 DNA reads TGTGCCAGCAGCTTAGACAGGGGGCGCGAGCAGTACTTC. This gives the protein CASSLDRGREQYF.

Sample share makes this clone medium-sized (0.01 to 0.1%). The chain recombines TRBV19 with TRBJ1-1, with D possibly matching TRBD1 (5 bases). CDR1 is LNHDA, CDR2 SQIVND, per germline (reference sequence). V lost 5 bases and J 2 bases, leaving 12 bases between the germline ends. The CDR3 loop spans 14 amino acids. The CDR3 loop is CASSLWGRNTEAFF. DNA for the CDR3: TGTGCCAGTAGTTTATGGGGGAGAAACACTGAAGCTTTCTTT.

The gene calls are TRBV4-2 and TRBJ2-3; TRBD2 agrees at 10 bases. CDR1 and CDR2 (germline): LGHNA, YNFKEQ. The CDR3 is 16 residues long. With V trimmed by 5 bases and J by 4 bases, 9 bases remained unmatched. As DNA, the CDR3 is TGTGCCAGCAGCTACCTAGCGGGAGACCGGCCAGATACGCAGTATTTT. It codes for CASSYLAGDRPDTQYF.

This chain uses TRBV9 with TRBJ2-7, with 7 positions matching TRBD1. The CDR3 sequence is 14 residues long. J lost 4 bases, V lost 0 bases, and 4 bases had no gene match. Germline V lookup: CDR1 SGDLS, CDR2 YYNGEE. Here the CDR3 DNA reads TGTGCCAGCAGCGTAGGGGACAGATTATACGAGCAGTACTTC. Its translation: CASSVGDRLYEQYF.

This chain uses TRBV18 with TRBJ2-7, with a tentative D call TRBD2 (6 bases). Trimming took 4 bases from V and 5 from J, leaving 12 bases between them. This CDR3 is 13 amino acids long. Germline lookup yields CDR1 KGHSH and CDR2 LQKENI. The CDR3 reads CASSLSGPNEQYF. CDR3 DNA: TGTGCCAGCTCACTTAGCGGCCCCAACGAGCAGTACTTC. The full variable domain, its missing parts supplied by reference TRBV18 and TRBJ2-7, is NAGVMQNPRHLVRRRGQEARLRCSPMKGHSHVYWYRQLPEEGLKFMVYLQKENIIDESGMPKERFSAEFPKEGPSILRIQQVVRGDSAAYFCASSLSGPNEQYFGPGTRLTVT.

The chain is built from TRBV28 and TRBJ1-4; 10 bases line up with TRBD1. The length of the CDR3 is 13 residues. Losses at the gene ends were 8 bases for V and 6 bases for J; bases not matched to a gene: 3. Germline CDR1 is MDHEN and CDR2 is SYDVKM. The CDR3 bases are TGTGCCAGCGATGACAGGGGGCATGAAAAACTGTTTTTT. This gives the protein CASDDRGHEKLFF.

This chain joins TRBV2 and TRBJ1-5, with 12 positions matching TRBD1. Trimming cost V 7 bases and J 0 bases; bases outside gene matches: 4. CDR1 SNHLY and CDR2 FYNNEI come from the germline V gene. This CDR3 has 16 residues. The DNA for the CDR3 is TGTGCCAGCATCGGGACAGGGGGCTATAGCAATCAGCCCCAGCATTTT. This translates into CASIGTGGYSNQPQHF.

The CDR3 loop reads CASSLWSGKQPQHF. DNA for the CDR3: TGTGCCAGCAGTTTATGGTCGGGGAAGCAGCCCCAGCATTTT. V gene TRBV28 combines with J gene TRBJ1-5; D unclear. Germline V gene sequence: CDR1 MDHEN, CDR2 SYDVKM. The CDR3 length is 14 residues. Trimming took 0 bases from V and 7 from J, leaving 10 bases between them.

V usage is TRBV7-9 and J usage is TRBJ1-2, with 9 bases identical to TRBD1. Germline CDR1 is SEHNR and CDR2 is FQNEAQ (reference sequence). The CDR3 has 14 amino acids. J gave up 4 bases and V 5 bases, and 5 bases lay outside the gene matches. This CDR3 is CASSPWDRVYGYTF. The CDR3 nucleotides are TGTGCCAGCAGCCCCTGGGACAGGGTCTATGGCTACACCTTC.

This clone was observed a few times. The rearrangement links TRBV5-8 to TRBJ1-3; 9 bases are shared with TRBD1. The CDR3 contains 19 residues. V trimming: 4 bases; J trimming: 10 bases; junction bases outside the gene matches: 24. CDR1 is SGHTS and CDR2 is YDEGEE in the germline V gene. CDR3 residues: CASSLGGSLGQGRQRTIYF. The CDR3 bases are TGTGCCAGCAGCCTGGGAGGTTCCTTAGGACAGGGGCGTCAGAGGACCATATATTTT. The entire variable domain, with the rest obtained from reference TRBV5-8 and TRBJ1-3, is as follows: EAGVTQSPTHLIKTRGQQATLRCSPISGHTSVYWYQQALGLGLQFLLWYDEGEERNRGNFPPRFSGRQFPNYSSELNVNALELEDSALYLCASSLGGSLGQGRQRTIYFGEGSWLTVV.